This passage covers 21 T cell receptor beta chains from one sample sequenced in a study of cytomegalovirus exposure and HLA in healthy donors. The PCR employed 60 Vbeta primers together with 13 Jbeta primers. Only in-frame clones appear in the TCRdb table, and some are missing; sequencing was by immunoSEQ multiplex PCR. The data hold over 150,000 clones, with 70% to 90% observed a single time. The sample taken for sequencing was PBMCs. The receptor source for this set is a man aged 30 to 45 in good health and CMV-seropositive.

About this clone: This CDR3 is also generated by other DNA sequences in the sample. This chain uses TRBV19 with TRBJ1-2, with a weak D call TRBD1 (6 bases). Deletions cut 3 bases from V and 2 bases from J, with 10 bases between. This CDR3 is 14 amino acids long. The germline V gene has CDR1 LNHDA and CDR2 SQIVND (reference sequence). The DNA of the CDR3 is TGTGCCAGTAGTATCGCCAGGGGAAACTATGGCTACACCTTC. It translates to CASSIARGNYGYTF.

This clone was seen only once. This CDR3 fails to terminate in the conserved phenylalanine or tryptophan, so it likely reflects a read error. The J gene is TRBJ1-2, the V gene TRBV9; D unclear. The CDR3 loop spans 13 amino acids. Per the germline V gene, CDR1 is SGDLS and CDR2 is YYNGEE. Trimming shortened V by 0 bases and J by 0 bases, and 3 bases separated the two germline ends. The CDR3 region has the DNA TGTGCCAGCAGCGTAGAGACTAACTATGGCTACACCCTC. Its translation is CASSVETNYGYTL.

The chain is built from TRBV18 and TRBJ2-1; the D gene is possibly TRBD2 (5 bases). This CDR3 region has 18 residues. CDR1 and CDR2 from the germline V gene are KGHSH and LQKENI. V lost 3 bases to trimming and J lost 9 bases, with 27 bases between them. The CDR3 reads CASSPPSGENVGITEQFF. CDR3 coding DNA: TGTGCCAGCTCACCTCCGTCCGGGGAGAATGTTGGTATCACTGAGCAGTTCTTC. Together with reference TRBV18 and TRBJ2-1, the CDR3 gives the full variable domain: NAGVMQNPRHLVRRRGQEARLRCSPMKGHSHVYWYRQLPEEGLKFMVYLQKENIIDESGMPKERFSAEFPKEGPSILRIQQVVRGDSAAYFCASSPPSGENVGITEQFFGPGTRLTVL.

This clone was seen only a few times. The CDR3 loop reads CASSQPGTYLTEAFF. Here the CDR3 DNA reads TGCGCCAGCAGCCAACCTGGGACATATCTCACTGAAGCTTTCTTT. The rearrangement joins TRBV4-1 to TRBJ1-1; a weak D match, TRBD1 (6 bases). The germline CDR1 and CDR2 sequences are MGHRA and YSYEKL. V was shortened by 2 bases and J by 4 bases, with 14 bases between the two germline ends. The CDR3 spans 15 residues.

This clone is a singleton in its sample. The gene calls are TRBV19 and TRBJ1-1; maybe TRBD1 (5 bases). Germline loops: CDR1 LNHDA, CDR2 SQIVND (reference sequence). This CDR3 spans 15 amino acids. The V and J ends lost 3 bases and 3 bases respectively, with 14 bases between them. The chain's CDR3 is CASSMAPPGDTEAFF. The CDR3 bases are TGTGCCAGTAGTATGGCCCCCCCGGGGGACACTGAAGCTTTCTTT.

This chain connects TRBV5-4 to TRBJ2-3; possible D gene TRBD2, 5 bases. The ends were cut back, 6 bases at V and 5 bases at J, with 13 bases in the middle. CDR1 and CDR2 (germline): SGHNT, YYREEE (reference sequence). CDR3 length: 13 residues. The CDR3 loop reads CASTLRGGDTQYF. The CDR3 region has the DNA TGTGCCAGCACTCTTCGAGGAGGAGATACGCAGTATTTT.

The V call is TRBV5-5, the J call TRBJ2-1, with 7 positions matching TRBD1. V shed 0 bases, J shed 3 bases, and the junction held 3 bases outside the gene matches. The CDR3 covers 15 residues. The germline CDR1 and CDR2 sequences are SGHKS and YYEKEE (reference sequence). The CDR3: CASSLAGQFYNEQFF. The CDR3 region has the DNA TGTGCCAGCAGCTTGGCGGGACAGTTCTACAATGAGCAGTTCTTC.

The rearrangement joins TRBV7-9 to TRBJ2-2, with 11 bases lining up with TRBD2. The germline V gene has CDR1 SEHNR and CDR2 FQNEAQ (reference sequence). J lost 3 bases, V lost 7 bases, and 7 bases had no gene match. This CDR3 is 16 amino acids long. CDR3 amino acids: CASTRLAGTYTGELFF. For the CDR3, the DNA is TGTGCCAGCACCAGACTAGCGGGAACGTACACCGGGGAGCTGTTTTTT.

J is TRBJ2-5 and V is TRBV5-1, with 11 bases identical to TRBD2. This CDR3 has 16 amino acids. Germline assignment: CDR1 SGHRS and CDR2 YFSETQ. Germline trimming cut 7 bases from V and 0 bases from J; bases unmatched to any gene: 8. CDR3: CASRNGLAGNQETQYF. The CDR3 DNA reads TGCGCCAGCCGAAATGGACTAGCGGGCAACCAAGAGACCCAGTACTTC.

This clone was picked up one time. The chain uses TRBV4-3 and TRBJ2-5; tentatively, D is TRBD1 (6 bases). Germline lookup yields CDR1 LGHNA and CDR2 YSLEER. This CDR3 is 15 amino acids long. V was pared by 0 bases and J by 5 bases, with 13 bases between. The CDR3 DNA sequence: TGCGCCAGCAGCCAAGATCTAGGGGGAATTGAGACCCAGTACTTC. It specifies CASSQDLGGIETQYF.

V and J are TRBV7-9 and TRBJ2-5; 7 nucleotides agree with TRBD1. CDR1 SEHNR and CDR2 FQNEAQ come from the germline V gene (reference sequence). The CDR3 covers 15 residues. The junction had 10 bases not matched to a gene; V was cut back by 5 bases and J by 4 bases. The CDR3 DNA reads as TGTGCCAGCAGCCCGCCGGGACAGCAGATAGAGACCCAGTACTTC. This codes for CASSPPGQQIETQYF.

This chain connects TRBV18 to TRBJ1-1, with D maybe TRBD1 (6 bases). CDR1 KGHSH and CDR2 LQKENI come from the germline V gene. The CDR3 sequence is 15 residues long. Between the trimmed V and J ends, which lost 4 bases and 1 base, there was a span of 13 bases. Here the CDR3 reads CASSRNSGENTEAFF. The CDR3, as DNA: TGTGCCAGCTCACGGAATTCAGGGGAGAACACTGAAGCTTTCTTT.

The rearrangement joins TRBV18 to TRBJ2-2; TRBD2 agrees at 8 bases. Germline CDR1 reads KGHSH; CDR2 reads LQKENI. The CDR3 spans 14 residues. Trimming removed 5 bases from V and 5 bases from J; junction bases left unmatched: 4. The CDR3 sequence: CASSRGTSTGELFF. Here the CDR3 DNA reads TGTGCCAGCTCAAGGGGGACTAGTACCGGGGAGCTGTTTTTT.

The V and J genes are TRBV27 and TRBJ2-5, with 12 positions matching TRBD2. The CDR3 loop spans 17 amino acids. V trimming: 5 bases; J trimming: 1 base; junction bases outside the gene matches: 8. Germline V CDR1 and CDR2: MNHEY, SMNVEV (reference sequence). CDR3 sequence: CASSPRTSGVGQETQYF. For the CDR3, the DNA is TGTGCCAGCAGTCCCCGGACTAGCGGGGTGGGCCAAGAGACCCAGTACTTC.

This chain uses TRBV19 with TRBJ1-3; D gene unclear. The CDR3 consists of 18 residues. V lost 0 bases and J 0 bases, leaving 15 bases between the germline ends. Germline CDR1 reads LNHDA; CDR2 reads SQIVND (reference sequence). The CDR3 sequence: CASSIDYGVPHSGNTIYF. CDR3 nucleotide sequence: TGTGCCAGTAGTATAGACTACGGGGTACCACACTCTGGAAACACCATATATTTT.

V gene TRBV7-6 combines with J gene TRBJ1-3; 7 bases map to TRBD1. The germline V gene has CDR1 SGHVS and CDR2 FNYEAQ. The J segment lost 4 bases and the V segment lost 0 bases, leaving 3 bases of the junction unmatched. CDR3 length: 15 residues. The CDR3: CASSLARDRGNTIYF. The CDR3 nucleotides read TGTGCCAGCAGCTTAGCGCGGGACAGAGGAAACACCATATATTTT.

V and J are TRBV10-1 and TRBJ2-7; 7 nucleotides align to TRBD2. Per the germline V gene, CDR1 is WNHNN and CDR2 is SYGVQD (reference sequence). This CDR3 has 14 residues. With V trimmed by 4 bases and J by 0 bases, 3 bases remained unmatched. CDR3 region: CASSGEGSSYEQYV. The CDR3 region has the DNA TGCGCCAGCAGTGGGGAGGGTAGCTCCTACGAGCAGTACGTC.

J is TRBJ1-1 and V is TRBV19; D unclear. Per germline, CDR1 LNHDA and CDR2 SQIVND (reference sequence). The CDR3 totals 12 residues. Trimming shortened V by 10 bases and J by 5 bases, and 14 bases separated the two germline ends. The CDR3 spells CATRSPVTEAFF. CDR3 bases: TGTGCCACTAGGAGCCCGGTAACTGAAGCTTTCTTT.

The V gene is TRBV6-5, the J gene TRBJ1-2; maybe TRBD1 (6 bases). The V and J ends lost 5 bases and 1 base respectively, with 11 bases between them. This CDR3 region has 14 residues. CDR1 and CDR2 from the germline V gene are MNHEY and SVGAGI. Here the CDR3 DNA reads TGTGCCAGCAGTATGACAGGAGTTAACTATGGCTACACCTTC. Translated: CASSMTGVNYGYTF.

This clone has just a few counts. V usage is TRBV7-9 and J usage is TRBJ2-3, with 10 positions matching TRBD2. The CDR3 has 17 amino acids. Germline trimming cut 3 bases from V and 3 bases from J; bases unmatched to any gene: 9. Germline V gene sequence: CDR1 SEHNR, CDR2 FQNEAQ (reference sequence). CDR3 nucleotide sequence: TGTGCCAGCAGCTTGGGGTCTAGCGGGAGTAGGACAGATACGCAGTATTTT. Translating it yields CASSLGSSGSRTDTQYF.

The V call is TRBV9, the J call TRBJ2-2, with D possibly TRBD1 on 6 matching bases. This CDR3 has 15 residues. Germline V gene sequence: CDR1 SGDLS, CDR2 YYNGEE. With 6 bases removed from V and 2 bases from J, the gap between germline ends came to 14 bases. This CDR3 is CASTRRTENTGELFF. DNA for the CDR3: TGTGCCAGCACCCGCCGGACAGAAAACACCGGGGAGCTGTTTTTT. Using reference TRBV9 and TRBJ2-2 for the parts outside the CDR3, the full variable domain is DSGVTQTPKHLITATGQRVTLRCSPRSGDLSVYWYQQSLDQGLQFLIQYYNGEERAKGNILERFSAQQFPDLHSELNLSSLELGDSALYFCASTRRTENTGELFFGEGSRLTVL.